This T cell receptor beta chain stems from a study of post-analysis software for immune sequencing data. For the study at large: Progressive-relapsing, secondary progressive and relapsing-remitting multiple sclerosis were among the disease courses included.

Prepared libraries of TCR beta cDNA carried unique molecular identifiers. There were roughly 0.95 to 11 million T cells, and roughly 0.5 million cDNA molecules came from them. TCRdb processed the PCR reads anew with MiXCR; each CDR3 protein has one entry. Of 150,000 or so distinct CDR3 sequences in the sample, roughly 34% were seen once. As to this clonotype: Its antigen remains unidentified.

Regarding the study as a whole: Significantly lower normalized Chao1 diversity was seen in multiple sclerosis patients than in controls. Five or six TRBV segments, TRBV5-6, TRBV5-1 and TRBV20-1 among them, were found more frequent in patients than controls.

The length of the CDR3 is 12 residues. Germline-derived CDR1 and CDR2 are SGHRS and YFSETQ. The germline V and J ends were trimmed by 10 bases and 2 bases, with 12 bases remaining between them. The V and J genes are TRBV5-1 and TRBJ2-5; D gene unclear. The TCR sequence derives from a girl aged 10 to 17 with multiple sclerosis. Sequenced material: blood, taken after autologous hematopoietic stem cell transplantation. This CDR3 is CASAVGQETQYF. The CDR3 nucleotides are TGCGCCTCCGCGGTAGGACAAGAGACCCAGTACTTC.